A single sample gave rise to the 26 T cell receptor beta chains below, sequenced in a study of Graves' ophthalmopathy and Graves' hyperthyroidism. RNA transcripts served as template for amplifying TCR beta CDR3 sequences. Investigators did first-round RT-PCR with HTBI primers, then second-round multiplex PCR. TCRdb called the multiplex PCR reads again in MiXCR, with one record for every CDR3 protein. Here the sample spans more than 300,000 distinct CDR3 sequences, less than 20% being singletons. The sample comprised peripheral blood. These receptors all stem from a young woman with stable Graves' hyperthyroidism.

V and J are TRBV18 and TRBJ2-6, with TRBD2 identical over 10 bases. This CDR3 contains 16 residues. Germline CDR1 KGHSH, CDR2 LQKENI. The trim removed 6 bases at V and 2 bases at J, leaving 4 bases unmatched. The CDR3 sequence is CASSGTSVPGANVLTF. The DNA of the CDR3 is TGTGCCAGCTCCGGGACTAGCGTACCTGGGGCCAACGTCCTGACTTTC.

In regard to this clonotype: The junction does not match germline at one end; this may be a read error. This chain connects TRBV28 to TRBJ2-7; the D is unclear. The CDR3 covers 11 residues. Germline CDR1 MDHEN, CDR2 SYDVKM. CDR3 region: CVSSLVREQYF. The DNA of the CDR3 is TGTGTCAGCAGTTTAGTCCGCGAGCAGTACTTC.

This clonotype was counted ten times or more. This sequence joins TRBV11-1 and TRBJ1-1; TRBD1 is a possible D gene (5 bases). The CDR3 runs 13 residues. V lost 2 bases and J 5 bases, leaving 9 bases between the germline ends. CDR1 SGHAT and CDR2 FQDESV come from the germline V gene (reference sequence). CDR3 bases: TGTGCCAGCAGCTTATTAAGACAGACTGAAGCTTTCTTT. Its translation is CASSLLRQTEAFF.

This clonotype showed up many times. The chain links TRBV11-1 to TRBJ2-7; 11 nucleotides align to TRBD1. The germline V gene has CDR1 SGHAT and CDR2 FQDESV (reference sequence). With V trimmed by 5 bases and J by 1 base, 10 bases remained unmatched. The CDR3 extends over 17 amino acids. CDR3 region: CASSRPGQGVRSYEQYF. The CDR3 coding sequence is TGTGCCAGCAGCCGTCCGGGACAGGGGGTTAGGTCCTACGAGCAGTACTTC.

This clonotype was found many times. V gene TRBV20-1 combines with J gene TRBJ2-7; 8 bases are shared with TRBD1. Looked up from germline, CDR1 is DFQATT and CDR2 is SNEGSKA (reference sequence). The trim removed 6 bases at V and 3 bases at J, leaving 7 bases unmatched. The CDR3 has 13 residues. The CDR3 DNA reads TGCAGTGCCAGGGGGCACAGGAACTACGAGCAGTACTTC. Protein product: CSARGHRNYEQYF.

CDR3 sequence reads: CASSIWSGGANYGYTF. DNA for the CDR3: TGTGCCAGTAGTATTTGGTCGGGGGGAGCTAACTATGGCTACACCTTC. The V call is TRBV19, the J call TRBJ1-2; a weak D match, TRBD1 (5 bases). Germline V gives CDR1 LNHDA, CDR2 SQIVND (reference sequence). The V end lost 3 bases, the J end lost 0 bases, and 14 bases lay between the germline ends. The CDR3 extends over 16 amino acids. Complete variable domain (other parts from reference TRBV19 and TRBJ1-2): DGGITQSPKYLFRKEGQNVTLSCEQNLNHDAMYWYRQDPGQGLRLIYYSQIVNDFQKGDIAEGYSVSREKKESFPLTVTSAQKNPTAFYLCASSIWSGGANYGYTFGSGTRLTVV.

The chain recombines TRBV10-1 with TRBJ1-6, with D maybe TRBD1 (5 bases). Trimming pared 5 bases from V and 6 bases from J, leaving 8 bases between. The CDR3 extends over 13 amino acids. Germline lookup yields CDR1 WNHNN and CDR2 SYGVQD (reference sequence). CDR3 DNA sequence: TGCGCCAGCAGTAAGGGACGTAATTCACCCCTCCACTTT. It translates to CASSKGRNSPLHF.

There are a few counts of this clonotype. CDR3 in DNA: TGTGCCAGCAGCAAAGAGGACGGAGGGGAGCTGTTTTTT. Amino acid sequence: CASSKEDGGELFF. V and J are TRBV7-3 and TRBJ2-2; D unresolved. Looked up from germline, CDR1 is SGHTA and CDR2 is FQGTGA. This CDR3 contains 13 residues. V gave up 5 bases and J gave up 8 bases, with 12 bases separating them. Filled out from reference TRBV7-3 and TRBJ2-2, the complete variable domain reads GAGVSQTPSNKVTEKGKYVELRCDPISGHTALYWYRQSLGQGPEFLIYFQGTGAADDSGLPNDRFFAVRPEGSVSTLKIQRTERGDSAVYLCASSKEDGGELFFGEGSRLTVL.

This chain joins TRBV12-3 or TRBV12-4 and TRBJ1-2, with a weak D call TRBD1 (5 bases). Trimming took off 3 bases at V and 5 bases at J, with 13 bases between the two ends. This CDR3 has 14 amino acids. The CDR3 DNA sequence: TGTGCCAGCAGTTTGTTGGGGGATCGGTATGGCTACACCTTC. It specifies CASSLLGDRYGYTF.

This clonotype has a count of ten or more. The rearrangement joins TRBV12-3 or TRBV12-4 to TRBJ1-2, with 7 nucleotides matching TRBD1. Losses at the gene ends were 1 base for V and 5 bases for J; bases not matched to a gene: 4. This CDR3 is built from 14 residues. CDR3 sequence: CASSLGSGGYGYTF. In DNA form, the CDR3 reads TGTGCCAGCAGTTTAGGCTCAGGGGGTTATGGCTACACCTTC.

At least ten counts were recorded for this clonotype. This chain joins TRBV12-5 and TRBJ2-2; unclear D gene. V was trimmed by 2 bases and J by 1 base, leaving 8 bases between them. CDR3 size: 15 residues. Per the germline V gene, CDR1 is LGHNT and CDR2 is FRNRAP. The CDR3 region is CASGLNTQNTGELFF. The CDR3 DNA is TGTGCTAGTGGTTTGAACACTCAGAACACCGGGGAGCTGTTTTTT.

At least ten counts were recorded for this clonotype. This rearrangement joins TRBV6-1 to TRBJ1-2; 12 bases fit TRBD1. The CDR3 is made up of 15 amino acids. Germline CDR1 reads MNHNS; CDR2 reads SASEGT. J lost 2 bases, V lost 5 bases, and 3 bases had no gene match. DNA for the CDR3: TGTGCCAGCAGTCGGGACAGGGGGCTAAACTATGGCTACACCTTC. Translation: CASSRDRGLNYGYTF.

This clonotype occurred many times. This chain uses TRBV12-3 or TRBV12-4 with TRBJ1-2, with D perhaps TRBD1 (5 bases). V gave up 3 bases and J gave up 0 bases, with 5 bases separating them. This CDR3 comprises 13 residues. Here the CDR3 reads CASSFRANYGYTF. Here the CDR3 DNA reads TGTGCCAGCAGTTTCAGGGCTAACTATGGCTACACCTTC.

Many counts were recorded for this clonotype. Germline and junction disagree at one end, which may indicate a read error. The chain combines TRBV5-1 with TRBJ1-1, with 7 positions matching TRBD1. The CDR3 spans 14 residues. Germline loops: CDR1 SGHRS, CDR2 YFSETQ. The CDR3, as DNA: TGTGCCAGCAGCTTAGGAGGGGGCGGCACTGAAGCTTTCTTT. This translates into CASSLGGGGTEAFF. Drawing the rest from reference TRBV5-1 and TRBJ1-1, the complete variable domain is KAGVTQTPRYLIKTRGQQVTLSCSPISGHRSVSWYQQTPGQGLQFLFEYFSETQRNKGNFPGRFSGRQFSNSRSEMNVSTLELGDSALYLCASSLGGGGTEAFFGQGTRLTVV.

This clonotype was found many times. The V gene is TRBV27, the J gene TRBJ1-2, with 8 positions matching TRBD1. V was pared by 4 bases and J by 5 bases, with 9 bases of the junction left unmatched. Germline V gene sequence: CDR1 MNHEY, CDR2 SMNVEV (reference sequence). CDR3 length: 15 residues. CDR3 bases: TGTGCCAGCAGTTCCCCCGGCAGGGGGCTATATGGCTACACCTTC. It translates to CASSSPGRGLYGYTF.

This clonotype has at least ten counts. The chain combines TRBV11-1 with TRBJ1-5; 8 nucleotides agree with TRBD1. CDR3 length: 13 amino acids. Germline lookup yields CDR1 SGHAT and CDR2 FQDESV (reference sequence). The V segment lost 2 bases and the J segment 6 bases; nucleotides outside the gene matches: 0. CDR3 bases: TGTGCCAGCAGCTTAACAGGGGGTCAGCCCCAGCATTTT. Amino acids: CASSLTGGQPQHF.

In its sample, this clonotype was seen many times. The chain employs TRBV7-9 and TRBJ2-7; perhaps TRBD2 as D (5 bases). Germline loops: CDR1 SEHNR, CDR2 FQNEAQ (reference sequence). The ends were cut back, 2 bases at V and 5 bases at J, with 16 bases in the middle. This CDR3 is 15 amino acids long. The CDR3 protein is CASSLRSGKDNEQYF. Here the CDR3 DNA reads TGTGCCAGCAGCTTAAGGTCGGGAAAAGATAACGAGCAGTACTTC.

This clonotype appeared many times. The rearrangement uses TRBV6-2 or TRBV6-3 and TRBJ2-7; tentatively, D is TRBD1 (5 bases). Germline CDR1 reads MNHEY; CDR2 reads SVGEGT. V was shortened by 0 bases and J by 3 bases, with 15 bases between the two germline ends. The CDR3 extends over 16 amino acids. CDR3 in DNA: TGTGCCAGCAGTTACTCTTCCGCCAGGGCCGGCTACGAGCAGTACTTC. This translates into CASSYSSARAGYEQYF.

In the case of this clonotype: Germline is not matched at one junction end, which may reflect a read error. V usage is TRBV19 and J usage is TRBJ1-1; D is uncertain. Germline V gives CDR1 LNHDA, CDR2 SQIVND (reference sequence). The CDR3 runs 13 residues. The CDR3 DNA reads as TGTGCCAGTAGTATAAACCCGACCACTGAATCTTTCTTT. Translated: CASSINPTTESFF.

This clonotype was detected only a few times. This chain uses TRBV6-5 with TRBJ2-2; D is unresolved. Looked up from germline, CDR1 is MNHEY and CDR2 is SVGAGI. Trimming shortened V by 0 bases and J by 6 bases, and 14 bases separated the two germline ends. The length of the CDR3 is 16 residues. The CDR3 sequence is CASSYSKGPGPGELFF. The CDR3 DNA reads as TGTGCCAGCAGTTACTCGAAGGGCCCGGGTCCCGGGGAGCTGTTTTTT.

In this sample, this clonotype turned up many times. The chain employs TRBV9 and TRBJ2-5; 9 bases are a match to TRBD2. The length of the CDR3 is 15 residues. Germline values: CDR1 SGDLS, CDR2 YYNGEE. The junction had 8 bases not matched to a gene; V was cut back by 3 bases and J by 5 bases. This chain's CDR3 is CASSARLAVGETQYF. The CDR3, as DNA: TGTGCCAGCAGCGCCAGACTAGCGGTTGGGGAGACCCAGTACTTC.

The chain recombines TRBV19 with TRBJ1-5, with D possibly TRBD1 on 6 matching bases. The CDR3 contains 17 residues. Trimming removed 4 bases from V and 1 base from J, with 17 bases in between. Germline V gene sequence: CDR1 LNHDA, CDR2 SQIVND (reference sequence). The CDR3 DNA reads TGTGCCAGTAGTAAAACGACAGGCGGGATGAGCAATCAGCCCCAGCATTTT. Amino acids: CASSKTTGGMSNQPQHF.

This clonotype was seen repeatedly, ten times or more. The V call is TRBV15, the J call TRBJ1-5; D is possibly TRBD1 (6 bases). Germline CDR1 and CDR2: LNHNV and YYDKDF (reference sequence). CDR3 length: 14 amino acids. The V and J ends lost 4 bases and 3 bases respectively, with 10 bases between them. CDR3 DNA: TGTGCCACCAGCATATGGGGGCCCAATCAGCCCCAGCATTTT. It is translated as CATSIWGPNQPQHF.

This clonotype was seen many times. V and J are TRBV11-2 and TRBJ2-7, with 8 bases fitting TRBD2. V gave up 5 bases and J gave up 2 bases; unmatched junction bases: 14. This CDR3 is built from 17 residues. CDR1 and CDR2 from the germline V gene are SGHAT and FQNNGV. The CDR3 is CASSVSLSGTRPYEQYF. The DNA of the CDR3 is TGTGCCAGCAGCGTTTCCCTATCCGGGACTAGACCCTACGAGCAGTACTTC. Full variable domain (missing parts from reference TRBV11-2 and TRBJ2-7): EAGVAQSPRYKIIEKRQSVAFWCNPISGHATLYWYQQILGQGPKLLIQFQNNGVVDDSQLPKDRFSAERLKGVDSTLKIQPAKLEDSAVYLCASSVSLSGTRPYEQYFGPGTRLTVT.

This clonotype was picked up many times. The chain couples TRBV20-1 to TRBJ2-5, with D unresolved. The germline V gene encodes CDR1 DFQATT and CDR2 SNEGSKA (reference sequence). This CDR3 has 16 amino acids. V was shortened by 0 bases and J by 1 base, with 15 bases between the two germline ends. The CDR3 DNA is TGCAGTGCTAGAGATAACCCATGGGCTACCCAAGAGACCCAGTACTTC. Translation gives CSARDNPWATQETQYF.

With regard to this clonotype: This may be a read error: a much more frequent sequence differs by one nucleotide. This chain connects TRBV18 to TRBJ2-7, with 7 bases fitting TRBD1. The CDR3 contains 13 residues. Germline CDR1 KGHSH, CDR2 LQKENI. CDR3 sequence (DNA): TGTCCCAGCTCACCAGGGACAGAATACGAGCAGTACTTC. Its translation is CPSSPGTEYEQYF.